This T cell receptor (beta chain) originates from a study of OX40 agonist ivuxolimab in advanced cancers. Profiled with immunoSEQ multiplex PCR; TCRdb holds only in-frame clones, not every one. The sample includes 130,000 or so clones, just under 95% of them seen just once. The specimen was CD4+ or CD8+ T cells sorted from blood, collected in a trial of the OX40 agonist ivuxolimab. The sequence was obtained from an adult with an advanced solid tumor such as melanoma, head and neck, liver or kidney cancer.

The DNA for the CDR3 is TGTGCCAGCAGCCGTTGGAGCTCTGGAAACACCATATATTTT. It encodes CASSRWSSGNTIYF. The V call is TRBV7-2, the J call TRBJ1-3; no reliable D call. This CDR3 contains 14 residues. V lost 5 bases and J 0 bases, leaving 8 bases between the germline ends. In germline, CDR1 is SGHTA, CDR2 FQGNSA.